Below, 12 T cell receptor beta chains from the same sample are listed, as sequenced in a study of T cell changes during pregnancy in multiple sclerosis. Some clones are missing from TCRdb's copy, which holds only in-frame ones; the method was immunoSEQ multiplex PCR. The table has some 80,000 clones, more than 90% seen once; the top ten hold under 1.2%. The sample consisted of peripheral blood, taken in the second trimester of pregnancy. The source is a female donor with multiple sclerosis, enrolled in a pregnancy study.

The chain employs TRBV6-1 and TRBJ2-3; TRBD2 is a possible D gene (5 bases). Trimming shortened V by 1 base and J by 2 bases, and 10 bases separated the two germline ends. This CDR3 is 15 amino acids long. CDR1 and CDR2 (germline): MNHNS, SASEGT. The CDR3 protein is CASSEGRRHTDTQYF. In DNA, the CDR3 is TGTGCCAGCAGTGAAGGGAGGCGCCACACAGATACGCAGTATTTT.

The rearrangement joins TRBV11-2 to TRBJ2-5, with 9 bases identical to TRBD2. The CDR3 loop spans 16 amino acids. V shed 3 bases and J 1 base; nucleotides not matched to a gene: 6. Germline V gives CDR1 SGHAT, CDR2 FQNNGV. The CDR3 nucleotides are TGTGCCAGCAGCTTCAAGTCTAGCGGGACCCAAGAGACCCAGTACTTC. Its translation is CASSFKSSGTQETQYF.

The genes are TRBV25-1 and TRBJ2-7, with 10 bases lining up with TRBD1. After removal of 6 bases from V and 4 bases from J, the junction contained 3 bases not matched to a gene. The CDR3 consists of 13 residues. Germline V lookup: CDR1 MGHDK, CDR2 SYGVNS. The CDR3 nucleotides are TGTGCCAGCAGCCGGGACAGGGGTTACGAGCAGTACTTC. Its protein is CASSRDRGYEQYF.

V gene TRBV19 combines with J gene TRBJ2-3; no firm D call. Deletions cut 5 bases from V and 4 bases from J, with 13 bases between. This CDR3 has 14 amino acids. Germline V gives CDR1 LNHDA, CDR2 SQIVND (reference sequence). The CDR3 spells CASSPPPPADTQYF. The CDR3 bases are TGTGCCAGTAGTCCCCCCCCGCCAGCAGATACGCAGTATTTT.

A word on this clone: At one of its ends the junction is not consistent with the germline gene, which may arise from a read error. V is TRBV19 and J is TRBJ2-7, with 7 nucleotides matching TRBD2. Germline V gene lookup returns CDR1 LNHDA and CDR2 SQIVND (reference sequence). The CDR3 contains 15 residues. The CDR3 sequence is CASSIQEGGPYEQYF. The CDR3 DNA follows: TGTGCCAGTAGTATTCAGGAGGGAGGGCCCTATGAGCAGTACTTC.

This clone showed up just once. The CDR3 spells CASSIQARGIYGYTF. DNA of the CDR3: TGTGCCAGCAGTATCCAAGCCCGGGGGATATATGGCTACACCTTC. The chain employs TRBV5-6 and TRBJ1-2, with D perhaps matching TRBD1 (5 bases). V shed 5 bases and J shed 5 bases, with 19 bases lying between them. From germline, CDR1 is SGHDT and CDR2 YYEEEE. This CDR3 has 15 residues.

The V call is TRBV29-1, the J call TRBJ2-3; no clear D. CDR1 SQVTM and CDR2 ANQGSEA come from the germline V gene. The CDR3 is made up of 15 amino acids. The V end was cut by 1 base, the J end by 0 bases, with 11 bases between. The CDR3: CSVEGKETSTDTQYF. CDR3 bases: TGCAGCGTTGAAGGCAAGGAGACTAGCACAGATACGCAGTATTTT.

The chain carries TRBV6-5 and TRBJ1-1; no clear D gene. Germline V lookup: CDR1 MNHEY, CDR2 SVGAGI. V shed 6 bases and J shed 0 bases, with 8 bases lying between them. This CDR3 is 13 amino acids long. CDR3 amino acids: CASRPRMNTEAFF. CDR3 DNA: TGTGCCAGCAGGCCTAGGATGAACACTGAAGCTTTCTTT.

The chain links TRBV4-2 to TRBJ1-3, with TRBD1 matching 7 bases. The J segment lost 2 bases and the V segment lost 0 bases, leaving 7 bases of the junction unmatched. Germline CDR1 reads LGHNA; CDR2 reads YNFKEQ. The CDR3 runs 17 residues. CDR3 sequence (DNA): TGTGCCAGCAGCCAAGATCGTCAGACAGGGACTGGAAACACCATATATTTT. This codes for CASSQDRQTGTGNTIYF.

The V call is TRBV2, the J call TRBJ2-7; 9 bases line up with TRBD2. From germline, CDR1 is SNHLY and CDR2 FYNNEI. The trim removed 4 bases at V and 0 bases at J, leaving 10 bases unmatched. The CDR3 consists of 17 residues. The CDR3 DNA reads as TGTGCCAGCAGTGGCCTGCGAGGGACTAGCAGCTCCTACGAGCAGTACTTC. It yields the protein CASSGLRGTSSSYEQYF.

The chain recombines TRBV11-2 with TRBJ2-2; TRBD1 agrees at 7 bases. Trimming removed 5 bases from V and 2 bases from J; junction bases left unmatched: 5. The CDR3 extends over 15 amino acids. Germline loops: CDR1 SGHAT, CDR2 FQNNGV. The DNA for the CDR3 is TGTGCCAGCAGCAGGGGACAGATCAACACCGGGGAGCTGTTTTTT. Protein product: CASSRGQINTGELFF.

This sequence joins TRBV27 and TRBJ2-2; D is unclear. Looked up from germline, CDR1 is MNHEY and CDR2 is SMNVEV (reference sequence). The CDR3 contains 12 residues. With 6 bases removed from V and 1 base from J, the gap between germline ends came to 3 bases. The CDR3 reads CASRRNTGELFF. The CDR3 DNA sequence: TGTGCCAGCAGGCGGAACACCGGGGAGCTGTTTTTT.